This T cell receptor (beta chain) comes out of a study of OX40 agonist ivuxolimab in advanced cancers. For the study at large: Patients with prior anti-PD-1, anti-PD-L1 or anti-CTLA-4 therapy were eligible; roughly 40% had some.

Cycle 7 day 1, cycle 4 day 1, and baseline were the timepoints at which blood was sampled. Sequencing used immunoSEQ multiplex PCR; TCRdb keeps in-frame clones, though not all of them. The sample shows more than 70,000 clones, about 93% of them seen only once. The CDR3 spans 12 residues. Germline V gene sequence: CDR1 GTSNPN, CDR2 SVGIG (reference sequence). V lost 5 bases, J lost 3 bases, and 4 bases stayed unmatched. This chain uses TRBV30 with TRBJ2-7; 7 bases line up with TRBD1. This sample comprised CD4+ or CD8+ T cells sorted from blood, obtained in a trial of the OX40 agonist ivuxolimab. The origin of this receptor is an adult with an advanced solid tumor such as melanoma, head and neck, liver or kidney cancer. CDR3 sequence reads: CAWADRYYEQYF. The DNA of the CDR3 is TGTGCCTGGGCGGACAGGTACTACGAGCAGTACTTC. The variable domain in full, with the rest retrieved from reference TRBV30 and TRBJ2-7, is SQTIHQWPATLVQPVGSPLSLECTVEGTSNPNLYWYRQAAGRGLQLLFYSVGIGQISSEVPQNLSASRPQDRQFILSSKKLLLSDSGFYLCAWADRYYEQYFGPGTRLTVT.